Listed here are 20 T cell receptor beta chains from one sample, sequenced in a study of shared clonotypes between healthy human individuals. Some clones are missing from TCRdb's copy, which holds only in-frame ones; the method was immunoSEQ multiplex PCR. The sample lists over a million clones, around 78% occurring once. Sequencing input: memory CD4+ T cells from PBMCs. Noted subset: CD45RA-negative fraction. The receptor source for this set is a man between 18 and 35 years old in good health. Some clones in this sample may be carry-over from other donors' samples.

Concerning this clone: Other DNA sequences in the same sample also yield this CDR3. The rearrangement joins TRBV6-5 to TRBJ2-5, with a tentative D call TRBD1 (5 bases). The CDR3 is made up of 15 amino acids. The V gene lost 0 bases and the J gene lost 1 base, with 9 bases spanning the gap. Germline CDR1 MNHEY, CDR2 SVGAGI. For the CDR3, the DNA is TGTGCCAGCAGTTACTCTCCGACAGTCCAAGAGACCCAGTACTTC. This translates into CASSYSPTVQETQYF.

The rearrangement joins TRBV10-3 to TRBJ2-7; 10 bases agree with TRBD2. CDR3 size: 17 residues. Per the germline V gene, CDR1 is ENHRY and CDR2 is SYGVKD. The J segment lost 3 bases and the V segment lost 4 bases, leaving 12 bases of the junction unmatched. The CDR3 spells CAISGDYRASGGYEQYF. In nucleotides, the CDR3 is TGTGCCATCAGTGGGGACTATAGGGCTAGCGGGGGCTACGAGCAGTACTTC.

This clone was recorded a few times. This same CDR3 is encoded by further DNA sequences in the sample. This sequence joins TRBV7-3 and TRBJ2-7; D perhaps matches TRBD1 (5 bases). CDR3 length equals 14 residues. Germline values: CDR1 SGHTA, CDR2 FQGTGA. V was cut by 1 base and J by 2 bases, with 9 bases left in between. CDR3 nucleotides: TGTGCCAGCAGCTTAAGCCCAGGGCCCTACGAGCAGTACTTC. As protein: CASSLSPGPYEQYF. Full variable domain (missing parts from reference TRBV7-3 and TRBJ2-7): GAGVSQTPSNKVTEKGKYVELRCDPISGHTALYWYRQSLGQGPEFLIYFQGTGAADDSGLPNDRFFAVRPEGSVSTLKIQRTERGDSAVYLCASSLSPGPYEQYFGPGTRLTVT.

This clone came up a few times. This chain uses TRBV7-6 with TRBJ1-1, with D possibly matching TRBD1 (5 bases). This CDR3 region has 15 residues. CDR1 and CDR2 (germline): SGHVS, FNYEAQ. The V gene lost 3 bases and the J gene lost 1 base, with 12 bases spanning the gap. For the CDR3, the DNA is TGTGCCAGCAGCTTCTCGGGACGGGGGAACACTGAAGCTTTCTTT. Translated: CASSFSGRGNTEAFF.

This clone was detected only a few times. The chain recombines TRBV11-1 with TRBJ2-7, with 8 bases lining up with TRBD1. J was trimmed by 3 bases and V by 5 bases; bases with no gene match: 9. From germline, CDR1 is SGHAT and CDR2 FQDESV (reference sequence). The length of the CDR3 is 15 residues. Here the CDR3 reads CASSIDRGRHYEQYF. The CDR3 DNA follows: TGTGCCAGCAGCATAGACAGGGGTAGGCACTACGAGCAGTACTTC.

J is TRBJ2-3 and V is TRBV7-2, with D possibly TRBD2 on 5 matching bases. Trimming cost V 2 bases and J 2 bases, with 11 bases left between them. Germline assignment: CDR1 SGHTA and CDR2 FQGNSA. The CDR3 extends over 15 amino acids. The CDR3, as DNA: TGTGCCAGCAGCTTAACGGGGAGCCTCACAGATACGCAGTATTTT. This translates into CASSLTGSLTDTQYF.

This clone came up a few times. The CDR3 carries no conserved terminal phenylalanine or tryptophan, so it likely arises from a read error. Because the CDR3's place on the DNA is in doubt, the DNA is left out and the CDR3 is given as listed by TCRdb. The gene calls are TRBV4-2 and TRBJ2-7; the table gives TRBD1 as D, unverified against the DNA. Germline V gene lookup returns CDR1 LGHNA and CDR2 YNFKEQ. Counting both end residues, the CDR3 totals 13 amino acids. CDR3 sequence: CASSPGTRQARSH.

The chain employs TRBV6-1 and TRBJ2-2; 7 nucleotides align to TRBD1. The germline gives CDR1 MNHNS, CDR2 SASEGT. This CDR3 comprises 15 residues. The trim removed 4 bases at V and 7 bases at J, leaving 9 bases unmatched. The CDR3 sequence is CASSGDRVIGGELFF. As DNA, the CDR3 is TGTGCCAGCAGTGGTGACAGGGTGATTGGCGGGGAGCTGTTTTTT.

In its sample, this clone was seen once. This CDR3 is CASSLNAEGTEAFF. In DNA form, the CDR3 reads TGCGCCAGCAGCTTGAACGCCGAGGGCACTGAAGCTTTCTTT. V and J are TRBV5-1 and TRBJ1-1; D gene ambiguous. Germline CDR1 reads SGHRS; CDR2 reads YFSETQ. This CDR3 has 14 residues. V lost 1 base and J lost 4, with 11 bases in between.

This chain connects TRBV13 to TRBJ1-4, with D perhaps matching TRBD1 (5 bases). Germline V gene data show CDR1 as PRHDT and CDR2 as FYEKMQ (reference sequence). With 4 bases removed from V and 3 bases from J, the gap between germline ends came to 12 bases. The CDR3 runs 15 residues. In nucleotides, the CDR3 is TGTGCCAGCAGCTGGGGCCGGGGGGCTAATGAAAAACTGTTTTTT. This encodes CASSWGRGANEKLFF. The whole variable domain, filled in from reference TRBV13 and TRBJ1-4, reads AAGVIQSPRHLIKEKRETATLKCYPIPRHDTVYWYQQGPGQDPQFLISFYEKMQSDKGSIPDRFSAQQFSDYHSELNMSSLELGDSALYFCASSWGRGANEKLFFGSGTQLSVL.

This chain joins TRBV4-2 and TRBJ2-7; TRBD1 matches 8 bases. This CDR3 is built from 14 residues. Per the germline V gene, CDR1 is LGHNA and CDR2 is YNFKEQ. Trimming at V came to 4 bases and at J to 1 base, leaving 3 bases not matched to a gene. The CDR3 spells CASSRGQGSYEQYF. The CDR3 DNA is TGTGCCAGCAGCCGAGGACAGGGTTCCTACGAGCAGTACTTC.

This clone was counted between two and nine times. In DNA, the CDR3 is TGCGCCAGCAGCCAAGAGGGACAGCTGGGGACCGGGGAGCTGTTTTTT. Its protein product is CASSQEGQLGTGELFF. This chain uses TRBV4-1 with TRBJ2-2; 7 positions agree with TRBD1. The V segment lost 0 bases and the J segment 5 bases; nucleotides outside the gene matches: 6. The CDR3 totals 16 residues. Germline CDR1 reads MGHRA; CDR2 reads YSYEKL.

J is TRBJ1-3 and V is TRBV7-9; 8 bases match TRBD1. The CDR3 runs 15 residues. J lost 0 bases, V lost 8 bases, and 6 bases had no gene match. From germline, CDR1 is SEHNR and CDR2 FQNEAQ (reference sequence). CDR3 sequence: CASDRGIFSGNTIYF. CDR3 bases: TGTGCCAGCGACAGGGGTATATTCTCTGGAAACACCATATATTTT. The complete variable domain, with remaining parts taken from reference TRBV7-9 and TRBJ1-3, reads DTGVSQNPRHKITKRGQNVTFRCDPISEHNRLYWYRQTLGQGPEFLTYFQNEAQLEKSRLLSDRFSAERPKGSFSTLEIQRTEQGDSAMYLCASDRGIFSGNTIYFGEGSWLTVV.

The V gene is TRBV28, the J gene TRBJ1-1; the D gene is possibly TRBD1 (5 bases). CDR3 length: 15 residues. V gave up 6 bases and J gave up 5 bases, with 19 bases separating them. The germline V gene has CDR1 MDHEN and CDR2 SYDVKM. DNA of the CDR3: TGTGCCAGCAGCCTCGGGGCCAGGGCAACGACTGAAGCTTTCTTT. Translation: CASSLGARATTEAFF.

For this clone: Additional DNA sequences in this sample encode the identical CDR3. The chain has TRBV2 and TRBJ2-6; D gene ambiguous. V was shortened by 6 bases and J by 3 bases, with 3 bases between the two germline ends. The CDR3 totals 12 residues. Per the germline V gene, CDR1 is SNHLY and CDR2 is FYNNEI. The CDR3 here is CASSVGANVLTF. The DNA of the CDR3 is TGTGCCAGCAGCGTTGGGGCCAACGTCCTGACTTTC.

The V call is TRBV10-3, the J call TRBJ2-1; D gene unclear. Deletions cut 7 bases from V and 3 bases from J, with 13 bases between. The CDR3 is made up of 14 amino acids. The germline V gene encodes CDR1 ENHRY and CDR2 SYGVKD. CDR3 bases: TGTGCCATCACGGCGGAACCTCGCTACAATGAGCAGTTCTTC. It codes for CAITAEPRYNEQFF.

Written as DNA, the CDR3 is TGTGCCAGCAGTGAGGGACAGGGGGCAGATACGCAGTATTTT. It translates to CASSEGQGADTQYF. The V call is TRBV6-4, the J call TRBJ2-3, with 11 bases that match TRBD1. CDR3 length equals 14 residues. The germline V gene encodes CDR1 MRHNA and CDR2 SNTAGT. The ends lost 3 bases at V and 4 bases at J; junction bases unmatched: 0.

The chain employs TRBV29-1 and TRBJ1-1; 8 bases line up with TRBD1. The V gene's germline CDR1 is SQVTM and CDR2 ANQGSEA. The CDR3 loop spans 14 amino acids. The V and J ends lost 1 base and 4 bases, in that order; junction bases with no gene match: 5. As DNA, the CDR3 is TGCAGCGTTGAAGGTAGGGACAGGTTCACTGAAGCTTTCTTT. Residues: CSVEGRDRFTEAFF.

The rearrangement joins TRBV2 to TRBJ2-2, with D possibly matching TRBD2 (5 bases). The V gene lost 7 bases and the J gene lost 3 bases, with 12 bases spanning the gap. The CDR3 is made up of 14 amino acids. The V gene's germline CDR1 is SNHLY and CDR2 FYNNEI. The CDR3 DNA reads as TGTGCCAGCAATTCCCAGCGGTACACCGGGGAGCTGTTTTTT. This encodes CASNSQRYTGELFF. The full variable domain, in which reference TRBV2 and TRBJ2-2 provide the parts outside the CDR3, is EPEVTQTPSHQVTQMGQEVILRCVPISNHLYFYWYRQILGQKVEFLVSFYNNEISEKSEIFDDQFSVERPDGSNFTLKIRSTKLEDSAMYFCASNSQRYTGELFFGEGSRLTVL.

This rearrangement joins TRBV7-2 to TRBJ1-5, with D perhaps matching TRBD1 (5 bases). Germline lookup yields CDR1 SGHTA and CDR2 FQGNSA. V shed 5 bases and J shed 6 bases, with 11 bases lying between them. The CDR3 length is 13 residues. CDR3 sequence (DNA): TGTGCCAGCAGCCCCAGGGTTGGTCAGCCCCAGCATTTT. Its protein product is CASSPRVGQPQHF.